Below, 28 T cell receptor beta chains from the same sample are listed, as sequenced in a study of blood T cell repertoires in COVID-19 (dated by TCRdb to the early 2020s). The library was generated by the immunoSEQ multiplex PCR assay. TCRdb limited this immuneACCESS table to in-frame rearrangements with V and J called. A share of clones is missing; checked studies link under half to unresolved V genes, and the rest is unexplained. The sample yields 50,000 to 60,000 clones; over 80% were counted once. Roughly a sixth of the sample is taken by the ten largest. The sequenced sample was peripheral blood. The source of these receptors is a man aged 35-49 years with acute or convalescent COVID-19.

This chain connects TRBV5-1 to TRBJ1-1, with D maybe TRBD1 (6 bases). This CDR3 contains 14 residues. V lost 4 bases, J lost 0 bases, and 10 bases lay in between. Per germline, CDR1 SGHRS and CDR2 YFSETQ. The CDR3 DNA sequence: TGCGCCAGCAGCGAACAGGGCGTGAACACTGAAGCTTTCTTT. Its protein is CASSEQGVNTEAFF.

The CDR3 protein is CASSLGAGAPGETQYF. CDR3 sequence (DNA): TGTGCCAGCTCCCTCGGTGCGGGCGCACCGGGGGAGACCCAGTACTTC. The V gene is TRBV5-5, the J gene TRBJ2-5; a weak D match, TRBD2 (5 bases). V was pared by 7 bases and J by 5 bases, with 24 bases between. The CDR3 runs to 16 residues. CDR1 SGHKS and CDR2 YYEKEE come from the germline V gene (reference sequence).

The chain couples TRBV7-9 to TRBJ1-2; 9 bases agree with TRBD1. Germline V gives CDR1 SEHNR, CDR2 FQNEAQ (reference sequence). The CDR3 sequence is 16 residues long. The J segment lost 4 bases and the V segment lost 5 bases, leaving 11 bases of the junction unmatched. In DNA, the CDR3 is TGTGCCAGCAGCCAAAGGGCACAGGGGGCTTCCTATGGCTACACCTTC. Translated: CASSQRAQGASYGYTF. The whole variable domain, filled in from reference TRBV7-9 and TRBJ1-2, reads DTGVSQNPRHKITKRGQNVTFRCDPISEHNRLYWYRQTLGQGPEFLTYFQNEAQLEKSRLLSDRFSAERPKGSFSTLEIQRTEQGDSAMYLCASSQRAQGASYGYTFGSGTRLTVV.

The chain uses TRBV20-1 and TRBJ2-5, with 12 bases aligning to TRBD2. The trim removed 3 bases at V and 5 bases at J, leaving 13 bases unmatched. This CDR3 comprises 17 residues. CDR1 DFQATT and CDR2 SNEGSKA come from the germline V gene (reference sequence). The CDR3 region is CSASFLSRLAGDETQYF. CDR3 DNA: TGCAGTGCTAGTTTTCTTTCTCGACTAGCGGGAGATGAGACCCAGTACTTC.

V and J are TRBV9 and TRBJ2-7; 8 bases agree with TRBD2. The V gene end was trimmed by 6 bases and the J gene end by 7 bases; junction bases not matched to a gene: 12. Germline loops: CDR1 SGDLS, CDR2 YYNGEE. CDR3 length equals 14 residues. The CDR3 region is CASNWNGRDSEQYV. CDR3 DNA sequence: TGTGCCAGCAATTGGAACGGGAGGGATTCGGAGCAGTACGTC.

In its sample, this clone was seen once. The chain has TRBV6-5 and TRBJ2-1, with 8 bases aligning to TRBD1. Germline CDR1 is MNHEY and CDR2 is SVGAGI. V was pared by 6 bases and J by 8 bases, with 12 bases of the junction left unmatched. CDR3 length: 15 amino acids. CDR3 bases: TGTGCCAGCAGGGACAGGGCGCTGGGTAAGGATGAGCAGTTCTTC. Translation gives CASRDRALGKDEQFF.

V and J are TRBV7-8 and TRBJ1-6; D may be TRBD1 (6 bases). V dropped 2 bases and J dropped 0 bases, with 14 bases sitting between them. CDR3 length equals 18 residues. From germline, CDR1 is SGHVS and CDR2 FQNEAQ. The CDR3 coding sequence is TGTGCCAGCAGCTTAAGCGGACAGTCGAGCTCCTATAATTCACCCCTCCACTTT. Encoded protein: CASSLSGQSSSYNSPLHF.

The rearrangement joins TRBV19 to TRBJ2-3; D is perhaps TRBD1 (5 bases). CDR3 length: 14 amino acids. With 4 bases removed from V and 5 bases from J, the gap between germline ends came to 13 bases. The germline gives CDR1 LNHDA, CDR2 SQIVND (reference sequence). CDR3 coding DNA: TGTGCCAGTAGTAGGGGCAGTTCGGGAGATACGCAGTATTTT. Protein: CASSRGSSGDTQYF. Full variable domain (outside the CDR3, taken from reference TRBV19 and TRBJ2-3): DGGITQSPKYLFRKEGQNVTLSCEQNLNHDAMYWYRQDPGQGLRLIYYSQIVNDFQKGDIAEGYSVSREKKESFPLTVTSAQKNPTAFYLCASSRGSSGDTQYFGPGTRLTVL.

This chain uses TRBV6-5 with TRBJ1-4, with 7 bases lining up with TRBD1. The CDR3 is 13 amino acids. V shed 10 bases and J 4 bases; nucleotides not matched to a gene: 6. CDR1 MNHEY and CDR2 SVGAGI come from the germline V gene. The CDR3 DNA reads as TGTGCCACAAGGGACAGAAATAATGAAAAACTGTTTTTT. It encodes CATRDRNNEKLFF.

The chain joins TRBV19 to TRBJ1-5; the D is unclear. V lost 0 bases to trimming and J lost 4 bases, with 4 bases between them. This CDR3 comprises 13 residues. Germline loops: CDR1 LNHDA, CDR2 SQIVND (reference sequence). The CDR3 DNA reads TGTGCCAGTAGTATAGATCCTAATCAGCCCCAGCATTTT. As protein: CASSIDPNQPQHF.

The CDR3 nucleotides are TGTGCCAGCAGGGGGGACAGTCCGAACACTGAAGCTTTCTTT. This sequence encodes CASRGDSPNTEAFF. The rearrangement joins TRBV9 to TRBJ1-1; 7 nucleotides line up with TRBD1. Germline V lookup: CDR1 SGDLS, CDR2 YYNGEE. The CDR3 has 14 residues. The V segment lost 5 bases and the J segment 1 base; nucleotides outside the gene matches: 5. Full variable domain (rest looked up from reference TRBV9 and TRBJ1-1): DSGVTQTPKHLITATGQRVTLRCSPRSGDLSVYWYQQSLDQGLQFLIQYYNGEERAKGNILERFSAQQFPDLHSELNLSSLELGDSALYFCASRGDSPNTEAFFGQGTRLTVV.

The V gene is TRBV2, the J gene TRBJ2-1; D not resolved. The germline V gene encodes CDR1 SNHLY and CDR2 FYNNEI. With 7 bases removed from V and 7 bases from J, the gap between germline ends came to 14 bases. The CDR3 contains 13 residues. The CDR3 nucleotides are TGTGCCAGCACTGGCCGCAGAATTAATGAGCAGTTCTTC. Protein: CASTGRRINEQFF.

The CDR3 region has the DNA TGCAGTGCTAGTTTTGCGGGGGGCAAAAACATTCAGTACTTC. It encodes CSASFAGGKNIQYF. V gene TRBV20-1 combines with J gene TRBJ2-4; 8 nucleotides align to TRBD2. V lost 3 bases to trimming and J lost 3 bases; unmatched junction nucleotides: 4. This CDR3 has 14 residues. In germline, CDR1 is DFQATT, CDR2 SNEGSKA (reference sequence).

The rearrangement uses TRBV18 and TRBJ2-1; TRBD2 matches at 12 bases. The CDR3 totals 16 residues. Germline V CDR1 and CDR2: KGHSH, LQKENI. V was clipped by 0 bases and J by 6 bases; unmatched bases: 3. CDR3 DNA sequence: TGTGCCAGCTCACCACCGGGACTAGCGGGTTCCAATGAGCAGTTCTTC. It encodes CASSPPGLAGSNEQFF.

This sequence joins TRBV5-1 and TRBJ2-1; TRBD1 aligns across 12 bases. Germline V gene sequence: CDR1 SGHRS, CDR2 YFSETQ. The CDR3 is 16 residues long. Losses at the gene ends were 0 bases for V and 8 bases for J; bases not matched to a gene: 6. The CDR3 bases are TGCGCCAGCAGCTTGGGTGGGACAGGGGGCTGGGATGAGCAGTTCTTC. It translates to CASSLGGTGGWDEQFF. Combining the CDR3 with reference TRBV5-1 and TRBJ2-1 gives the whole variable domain KAGVTQTPRYLIKTRGQQVTLSCSPISGHRSVSWYQQTPGQGLQFLFEYFSETQRNKGNFPGRFSGRQFSNSRSEMNVSTLELGDSALYLCASSLGGTGGWDEQFFGPGTRLTVL.

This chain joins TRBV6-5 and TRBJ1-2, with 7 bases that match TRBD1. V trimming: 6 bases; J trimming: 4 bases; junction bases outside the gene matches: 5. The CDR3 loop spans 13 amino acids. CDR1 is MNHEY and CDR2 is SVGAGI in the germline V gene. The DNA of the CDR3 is TGTGCCAGCAGACCACGACAGGGCTATGGCTACACCTTC. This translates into CASRPRQGYGYTF.

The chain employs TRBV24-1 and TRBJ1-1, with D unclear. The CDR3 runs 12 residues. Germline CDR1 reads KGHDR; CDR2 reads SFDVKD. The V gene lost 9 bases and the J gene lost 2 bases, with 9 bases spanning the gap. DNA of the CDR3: TGTGCCACCGCAAGAGGAAACACTGAAGCTTTCTTT. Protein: CATARGNTEAFF.

The CDR3 is CASAGKVEAFF. CDR3 nucleotides: TGTGCCAGCGCGGGGAAGGTTGAAGCTTTCTTT. This chain joins TRBV3-1 (or the pseudogene TRBV3-2) and TRBJ1-1; D remains ambiguous. Germline CDR1 is LGHDT and CDR2 is YNNKEL (reference sequence). Trimming stripped 8 bases from V and 7 bases from J, with 11 bases between. The CDR3 spans 11 residues.

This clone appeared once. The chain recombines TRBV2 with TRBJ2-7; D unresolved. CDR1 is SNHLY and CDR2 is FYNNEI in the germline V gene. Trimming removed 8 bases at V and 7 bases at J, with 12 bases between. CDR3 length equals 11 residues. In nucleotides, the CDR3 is TGTGCCAGCGGCCGGGTTAGTGAGCAGTACGTC. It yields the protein CASGRVSEQYV.

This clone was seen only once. The CDR3 nucleotides read TGTGCCAGCAGTCCCCCTAGCGGGGGCCAGGGGACCCAGTACTTC. It codes for CASSPPSGGQGTQYF. The chain uses TRBV6-5 and TRBJ2-5; 10 bases line up with TRBD2. Germline V lookup: CDR1 MNHEY, CDR2 SVGAGI. The length of the CDR3 is 15 residues. The V and J ends lost 5 bases and 7 bases, in that order; junction bases with no gene match: 10.

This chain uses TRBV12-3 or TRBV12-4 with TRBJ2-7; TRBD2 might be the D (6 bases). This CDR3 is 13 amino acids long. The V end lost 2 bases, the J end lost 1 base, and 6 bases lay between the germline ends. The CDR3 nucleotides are TGTGCCAGCAGTTTAAGCGGGTCCTACGAGCAGTACTTC. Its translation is CASSLSGSYEQYF.

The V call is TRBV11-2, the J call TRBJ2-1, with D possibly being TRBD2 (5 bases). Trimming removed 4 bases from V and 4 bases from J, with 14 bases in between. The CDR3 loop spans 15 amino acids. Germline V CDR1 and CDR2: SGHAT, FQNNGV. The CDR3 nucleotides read TGTGCCAGCAGCTCGGTCCGGGGAACTTACAATGAGCAGTTCTTC. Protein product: CASSSVRGTYNEQFF.

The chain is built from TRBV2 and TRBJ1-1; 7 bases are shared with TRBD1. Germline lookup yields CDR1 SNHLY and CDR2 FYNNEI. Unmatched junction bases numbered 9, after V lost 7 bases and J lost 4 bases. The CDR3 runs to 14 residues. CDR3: CASTVLDRVTEAFF. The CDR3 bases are TGTGCCAGCACCGTGCTTGACAGGGTCACTGAAGCTTTCTTT.

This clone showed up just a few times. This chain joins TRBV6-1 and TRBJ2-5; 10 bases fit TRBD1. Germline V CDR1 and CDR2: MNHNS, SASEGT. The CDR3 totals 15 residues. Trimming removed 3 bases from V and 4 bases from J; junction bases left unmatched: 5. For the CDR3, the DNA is TGTGCCAGCAGTGAGAGACAGGGGGCAGGAGAGACCCAGTACTTC. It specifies CASSERQGAGETQYF.

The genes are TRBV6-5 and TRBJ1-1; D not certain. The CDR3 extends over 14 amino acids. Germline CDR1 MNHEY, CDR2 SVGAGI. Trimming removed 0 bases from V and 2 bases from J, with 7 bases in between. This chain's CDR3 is CASSYSVTNTEAFF. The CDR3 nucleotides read TGTGCCAGCAGTTACTCGGTTACTAACACTGAAGCTTTCTTT.

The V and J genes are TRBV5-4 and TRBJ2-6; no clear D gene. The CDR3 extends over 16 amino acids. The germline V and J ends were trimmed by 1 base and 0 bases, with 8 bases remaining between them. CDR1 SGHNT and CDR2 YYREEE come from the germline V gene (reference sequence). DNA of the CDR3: TGTGCCAGCAGCTTGAAACGGAGCTCTGGGGCCAACGTCCTGACTTTC. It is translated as CASSLKRSSGANVLTF.

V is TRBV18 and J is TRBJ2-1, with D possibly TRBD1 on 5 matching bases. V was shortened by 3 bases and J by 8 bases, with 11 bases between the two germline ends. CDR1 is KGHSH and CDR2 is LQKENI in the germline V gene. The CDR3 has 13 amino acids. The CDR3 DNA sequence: TGTGCCAGCTCACCGGGGCCCGACGATGAGCAGTTCTTC. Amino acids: CASSPGPDDEQFF.

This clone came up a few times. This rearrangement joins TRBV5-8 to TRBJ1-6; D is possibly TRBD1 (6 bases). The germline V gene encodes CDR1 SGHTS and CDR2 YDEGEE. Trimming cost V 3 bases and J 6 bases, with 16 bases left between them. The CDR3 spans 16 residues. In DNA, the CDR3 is TGTGCCAGCAGCTCGGGACAAATATTGGCTAATTCACCCCTCCACTTT. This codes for CASSSGQILANSPLHF.